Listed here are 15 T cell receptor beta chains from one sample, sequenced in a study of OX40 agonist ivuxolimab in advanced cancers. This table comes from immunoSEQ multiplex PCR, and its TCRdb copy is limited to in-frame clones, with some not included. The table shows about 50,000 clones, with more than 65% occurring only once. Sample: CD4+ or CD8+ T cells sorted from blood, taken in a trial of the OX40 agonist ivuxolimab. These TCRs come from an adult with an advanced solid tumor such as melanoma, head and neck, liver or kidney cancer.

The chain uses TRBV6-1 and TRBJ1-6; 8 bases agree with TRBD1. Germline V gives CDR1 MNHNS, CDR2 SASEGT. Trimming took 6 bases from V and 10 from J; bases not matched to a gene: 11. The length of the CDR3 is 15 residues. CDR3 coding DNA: TGTGCCAGCAGCAGGGACAGGTATTTAGAATCACCCCTCCACTTT. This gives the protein CASSRDRYLESPLHF.

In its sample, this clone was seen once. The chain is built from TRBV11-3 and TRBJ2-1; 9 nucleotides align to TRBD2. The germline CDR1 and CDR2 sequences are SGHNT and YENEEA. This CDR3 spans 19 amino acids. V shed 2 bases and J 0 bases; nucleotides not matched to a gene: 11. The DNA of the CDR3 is TGTGCCAGCAGCTTACAACCAGCGGGGGGCCTCAGCTCCTACAATGAGCAGTTCTTC. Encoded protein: CASSLQPAGGLSSYNEQFF.

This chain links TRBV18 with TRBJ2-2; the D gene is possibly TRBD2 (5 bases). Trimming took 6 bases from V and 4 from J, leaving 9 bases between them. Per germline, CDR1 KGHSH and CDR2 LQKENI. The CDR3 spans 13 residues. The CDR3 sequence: CASSREGTGELFF. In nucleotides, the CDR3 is TGTGCCAGCTCCCGTGAGGGCACCGGGGAGCTGTTTTTT. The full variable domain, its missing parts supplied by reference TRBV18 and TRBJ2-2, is NAGVMQNPRHLVRRRGQEARLRCSPMKGHSHVYWYRQLPEEGLKFMVYLQKENIIDESGMPKERFSAEFPKEGPSILRIQQVVRGDSAAYFCASSREGTGELFFGEGSRLTVL.

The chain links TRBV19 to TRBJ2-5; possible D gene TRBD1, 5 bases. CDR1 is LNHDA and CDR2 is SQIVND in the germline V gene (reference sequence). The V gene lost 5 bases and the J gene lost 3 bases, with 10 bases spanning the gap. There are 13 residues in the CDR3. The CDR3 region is CASSAKGKETQYF. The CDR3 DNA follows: TGTGCCAGTAGTGCAAAGGGGAAAGAGACCCAGTACTTC.

The CDR3 loop is CASRPGTSEETQYF. CDR3 bases: TGCGCCAGCAGGCCCGGGACTAGCGAAGAGACCCAGTACTTC. This chain joins TRBV5-1 and TRBJ2-5; 10 positions match TRBD2. The CDR3 has 14 residues. The V gene end was trimmed by 5 bases and the J gene end by 3 bases; junction bases not matched to a gene: 4. Germline CDR1 is SGHRS and CDR2 is YFSETQ.

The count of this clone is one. This CDR3 reads CASSSVDRGRGTEAFF. The CDR3 nucleotides are TGTGCCAGCAGTTCCGTCGACAGGGGGCGCGGCACTGAAGCTTTCTTT. The J gene is TRBJ1-1, the V gene TRBV6-5, with 10 bases lining up with TRBD1. The CDR3 sequence is 16 residues long. V was pared by 4 bases and J by 4 bases, with 9 bases of the junction left unmatched. CDR1 is MNHEY, CDR2 SVGAGI, per germline.

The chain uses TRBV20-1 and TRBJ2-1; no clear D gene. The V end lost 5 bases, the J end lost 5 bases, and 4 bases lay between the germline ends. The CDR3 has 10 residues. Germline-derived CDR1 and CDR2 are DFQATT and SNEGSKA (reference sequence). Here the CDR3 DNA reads TGCAGTGCTCGCAACAATGAGCAGTTCTTC. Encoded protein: CSARNNEQFF.

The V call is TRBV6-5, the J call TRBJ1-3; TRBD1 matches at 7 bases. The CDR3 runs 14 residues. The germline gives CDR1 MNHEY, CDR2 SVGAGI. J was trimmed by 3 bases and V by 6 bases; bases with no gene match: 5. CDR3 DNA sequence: TGTGCCAGCAGCGTTAACAGGGGTGGAAACACCATATATTTT. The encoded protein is CASSVNRGGNTIYF.

CDR3 sequence: CASRATNNYGYTF. The CDR3 DNA reads TGTGCCAGTAGGGCGACGAATAACTATGGCTACACCTTC. The genes are TRBV19 and TRBJ1-2; D is uncertain. This CDR3 has 13 residues. V was cut by 6 bases and J by 1 base, with 9 bases left in between. CDR1 LNHDA and CDR2 SQIVND come from the germline V gene (reference sequence).

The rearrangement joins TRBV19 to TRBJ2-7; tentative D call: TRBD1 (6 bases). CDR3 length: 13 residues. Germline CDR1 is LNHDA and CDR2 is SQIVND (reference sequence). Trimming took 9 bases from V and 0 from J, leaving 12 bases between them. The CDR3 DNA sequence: TGTGCCAGCGCCTTGGACAGCTCCTACGAGCAGTACTTC. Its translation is CASALDSSYEQYF.

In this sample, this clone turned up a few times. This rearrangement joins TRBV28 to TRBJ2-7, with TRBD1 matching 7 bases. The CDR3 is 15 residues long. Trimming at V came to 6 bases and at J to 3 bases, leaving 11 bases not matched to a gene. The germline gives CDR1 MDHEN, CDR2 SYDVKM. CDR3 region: CASRGQKTGFYEQYF. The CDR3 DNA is TGTGCCAGCAGGGGACAGAAAACAGGGTTCTACGAGCAGTACTTC.

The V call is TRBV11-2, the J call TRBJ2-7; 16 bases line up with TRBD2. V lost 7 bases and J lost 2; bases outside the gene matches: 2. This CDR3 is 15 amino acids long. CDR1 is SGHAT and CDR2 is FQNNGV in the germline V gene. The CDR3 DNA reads TGTGCCAGCATGGGACTAGCGGGAGGGCCCTACGAGCAGTACTTC. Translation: CASMGLAGGPYEQYF.

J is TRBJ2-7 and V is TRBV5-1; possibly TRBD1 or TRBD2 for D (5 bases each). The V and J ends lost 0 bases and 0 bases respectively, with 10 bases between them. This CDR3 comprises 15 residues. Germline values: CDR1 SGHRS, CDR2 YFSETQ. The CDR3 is CASSLDAGSSYEQYF. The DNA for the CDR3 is TGCGCCAGCAGCTTGGATGCAGGGAGCTCCTACGAGCAGTACTTC.

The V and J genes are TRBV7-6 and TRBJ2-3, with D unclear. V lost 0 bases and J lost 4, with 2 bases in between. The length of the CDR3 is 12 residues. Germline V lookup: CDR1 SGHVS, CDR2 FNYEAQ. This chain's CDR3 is CASSLAADTQYF. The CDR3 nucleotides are TGTGCCAGCAGCTTAGCGGCAGATACGCAGTATTTT.

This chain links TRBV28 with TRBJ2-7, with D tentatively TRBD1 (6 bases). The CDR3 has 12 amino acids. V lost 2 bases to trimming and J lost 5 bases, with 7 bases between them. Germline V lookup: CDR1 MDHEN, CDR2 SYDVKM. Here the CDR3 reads CASSLDRNEQYF. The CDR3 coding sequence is TGTGCCAGCAGTTTAGACAGGAACGAGCAGTACTTC. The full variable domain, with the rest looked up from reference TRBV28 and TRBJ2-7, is DVKVTQSSRYLVKRTGEKVFLECVQDMDHENMFWYRQDPGLGLRLIYFSYDVKMKEKGDIPEGYSVSREKKERFSLILESASTNQTSMYLCASSLDRNEQYFGPGTRLTVT.